This T cell receptor (beta chain) was observed in a study of molecular identifiers for immune sequencing clone quantification. Broader study findings: In naive cells, clones above 20 RNA copies held under 1% of molecules, whereas in effector cells they held over 98%.

Germline assignment: CDR1 MNHNS and CDR2 SASEGT. This CDR3 region has 14 residues. V lost 7 bases, J lost 0 bases, and 12 bases lay in between. This clonotype was recorded a few times. Its target is not known. In preparing bulk TCR libraries, previously described methods and listed TCR primers were used. In TCRdb, the PCR reads were re-called with MiXCR into one record per CDR3 protein. The sample consists of approximately 630,000 distinct CDR3 sequences, 25% of them appearing once. Construction of naive CD8 libraries employed about 18,000 to 1,000,000 sorted cells together with 10%, 30% or 50% RNA. The chain has TRBV6-1 and TRBJ1-1; D remains ambiguous. This sequence was found in a human donor in good health. Some libraries in this study had Jurkat cell RNA spiked in. The source material was naive CD8+ T cells from blood, with Jurkat cell RNA spiked in. Documented subset: FACS-sorted CD8+CD4-CCR7+CD45RA+ naive T cells. CDR3 in amino acids: CASILAGMNTEAFF. The CDR3 DNA reads TGTGCCAGCATTTTAGCAGGTATGAACACTGAAGCTTTCTTT.